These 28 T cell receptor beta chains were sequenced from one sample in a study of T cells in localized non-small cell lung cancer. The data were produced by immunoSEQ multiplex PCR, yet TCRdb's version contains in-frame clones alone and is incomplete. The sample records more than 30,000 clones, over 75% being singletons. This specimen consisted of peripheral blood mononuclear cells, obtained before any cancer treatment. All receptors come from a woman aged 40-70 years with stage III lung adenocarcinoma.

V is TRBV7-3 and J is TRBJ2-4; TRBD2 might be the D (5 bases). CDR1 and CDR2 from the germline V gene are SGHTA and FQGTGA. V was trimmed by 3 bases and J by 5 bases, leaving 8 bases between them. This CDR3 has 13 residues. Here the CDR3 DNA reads TGTGCCAGCAGCTTGGCGGGCGAAAACATTCAGTACTTC. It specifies CASSLAGENIQYF.

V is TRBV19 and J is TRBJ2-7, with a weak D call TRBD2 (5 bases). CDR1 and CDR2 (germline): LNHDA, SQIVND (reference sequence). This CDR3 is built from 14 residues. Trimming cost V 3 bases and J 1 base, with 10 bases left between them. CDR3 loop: CASSIGRTSYEQYF. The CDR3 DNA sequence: TGTGCCAGTAGTATCGGACGGACTTCCTACGAGCAGTACTTC.

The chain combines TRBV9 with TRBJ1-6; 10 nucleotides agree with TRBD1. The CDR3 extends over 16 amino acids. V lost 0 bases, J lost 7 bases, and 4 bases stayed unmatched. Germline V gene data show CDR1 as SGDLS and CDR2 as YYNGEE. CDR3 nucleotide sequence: TGTGCCAGCAGCGTAGGGACAGGGGGACCGAATTCACCCCTCCACTTT. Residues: CASSVGTGGPNSPLHF.

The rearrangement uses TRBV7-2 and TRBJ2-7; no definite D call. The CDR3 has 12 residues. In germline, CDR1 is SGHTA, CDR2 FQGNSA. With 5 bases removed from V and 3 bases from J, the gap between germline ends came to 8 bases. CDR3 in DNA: TGTGCCAGCAGCAAAGTCAACTACGAGCAGTACTTC. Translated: CASSKVNYEQYF. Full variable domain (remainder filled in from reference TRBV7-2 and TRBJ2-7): GAGVSQSPSNKVTEKGKDVELRCDPISGHTALYWYRQSLGQGLEFLIYFQGNSAPDKSGLPSDRFSAERTGGSVSTLTIQRTQQEDSAVYLCASSKVNYEQYFGPGTRLTVT.

This chain's CDR3 is CASSNLEFSAGELFF. As DNA, the CDR3 is TGTGCCAGCAGTAACCTGGAGTTCTCAGCCGGGGAGCTGTTTTTT. The chain links TRBV6-5 to TRBJ2-2; D remains ambiguous. V was trimmed by 5 bases and J by 6 bases, leaving 16 bases between them. The germline gives CDR1 MNHEY, CDR2 SVGAGI. This CDR3 is built from 15 residues.

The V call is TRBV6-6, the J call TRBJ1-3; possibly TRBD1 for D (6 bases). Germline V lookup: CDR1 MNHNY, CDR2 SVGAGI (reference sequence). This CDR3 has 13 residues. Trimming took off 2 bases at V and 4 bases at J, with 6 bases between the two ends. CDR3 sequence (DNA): TGTGCCAGCAGTTACACAGGGGGAAACACCATATATTTT. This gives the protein CASSYTGGNTIYF.

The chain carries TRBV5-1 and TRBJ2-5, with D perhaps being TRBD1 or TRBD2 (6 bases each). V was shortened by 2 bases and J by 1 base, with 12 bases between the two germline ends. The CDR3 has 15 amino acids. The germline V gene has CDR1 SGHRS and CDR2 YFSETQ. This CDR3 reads CASSFGGGTQETQYF. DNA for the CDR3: TGCGCCAGCAGCTTCGGAGGGGGGACCCAAGAGACCCAGTACTTC. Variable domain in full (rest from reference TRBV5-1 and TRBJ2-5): KAGVTQTPRYLIKTRGQQVTLSCSPISGHRSVSWYQQTPGQGLQFLFEYFSETQRNKGNFPGRFSGRQFSNSRSEMNVSTLELGDSALYLCASSFGGGTQETQYFGPGTRLLVL.

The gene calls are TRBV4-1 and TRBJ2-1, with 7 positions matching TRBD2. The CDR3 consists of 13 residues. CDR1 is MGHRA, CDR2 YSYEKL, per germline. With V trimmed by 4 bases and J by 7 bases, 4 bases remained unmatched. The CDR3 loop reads CASSPRLANEQFF. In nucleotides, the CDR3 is TGCGCCAGCAGCCCCCGACTAGCAAATGAGCAGTTCTTC.

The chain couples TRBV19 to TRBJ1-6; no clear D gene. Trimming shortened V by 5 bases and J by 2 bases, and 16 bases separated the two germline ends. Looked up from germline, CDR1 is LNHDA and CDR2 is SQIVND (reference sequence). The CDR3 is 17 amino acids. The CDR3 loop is CASSVRGGRTYNSPLHF. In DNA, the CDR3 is TGTGCCAGTAGTGTCCGAGGAGGGCGGACCTATAATTCACCCCTCCACTTT.

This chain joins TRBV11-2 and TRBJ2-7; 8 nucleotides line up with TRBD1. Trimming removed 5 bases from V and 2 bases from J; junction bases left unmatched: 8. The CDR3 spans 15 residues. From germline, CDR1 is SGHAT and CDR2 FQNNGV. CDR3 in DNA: TGTGCCAGCAGCACCCTACGGGACAGGACCTACGAGCAGTACTTC. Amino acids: CASSTLRDRTYEQYF.

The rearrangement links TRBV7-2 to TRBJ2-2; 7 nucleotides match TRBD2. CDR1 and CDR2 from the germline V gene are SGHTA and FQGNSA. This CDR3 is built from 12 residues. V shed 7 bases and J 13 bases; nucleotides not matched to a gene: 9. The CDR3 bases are TGTGCCAGCACCCTAGGGGAGGGTGGGCTGTTTTTT. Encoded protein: CASTLGEGGLFF.

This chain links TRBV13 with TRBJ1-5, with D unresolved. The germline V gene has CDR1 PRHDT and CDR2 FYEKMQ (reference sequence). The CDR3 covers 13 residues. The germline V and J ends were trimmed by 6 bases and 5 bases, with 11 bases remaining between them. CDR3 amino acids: CASSGGPDQPQHF. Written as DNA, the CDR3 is TGTGCCAGCAGTGGCGGACCCGATCAGCCCCAGCATTTT.

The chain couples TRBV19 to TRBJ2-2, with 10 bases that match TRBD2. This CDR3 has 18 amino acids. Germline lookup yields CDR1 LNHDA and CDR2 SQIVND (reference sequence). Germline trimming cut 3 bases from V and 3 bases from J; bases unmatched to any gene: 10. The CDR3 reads CASSMYPSGGPYTGELFF. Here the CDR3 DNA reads TGTGCCAGTAGTATGTACCCTAGCGGGGGCCCTTACACCGGGGAGCTGTTTTTT.

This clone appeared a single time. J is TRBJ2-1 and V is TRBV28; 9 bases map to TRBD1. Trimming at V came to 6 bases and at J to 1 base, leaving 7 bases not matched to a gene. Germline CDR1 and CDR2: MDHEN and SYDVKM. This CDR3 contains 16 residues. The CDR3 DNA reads TGTGCCAGCAGCTTGGGCGGGACAGGGTCCTACAATGAGCAGTTCTTC. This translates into CASSLGGTGSYNEQFF.

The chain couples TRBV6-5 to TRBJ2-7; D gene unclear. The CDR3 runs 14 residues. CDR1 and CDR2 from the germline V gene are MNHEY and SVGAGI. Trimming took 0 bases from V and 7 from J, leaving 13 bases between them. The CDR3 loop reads CASSYSTAVREQYF. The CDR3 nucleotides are TGTGCCAGCAGTTACTCGACCGCAGTACGGGAGCAGTACTTC.

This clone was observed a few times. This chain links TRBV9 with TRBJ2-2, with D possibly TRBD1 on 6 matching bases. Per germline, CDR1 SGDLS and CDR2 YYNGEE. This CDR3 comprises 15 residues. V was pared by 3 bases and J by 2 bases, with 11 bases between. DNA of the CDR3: TGTGCCAGCAGCGCCGGGACACCCAACACCGGGGAGCTGTTTTTT. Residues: CASSAGTPNTGELFF.

The CDR3 nucleotides read TGTGCCAGCAGTTGGACAGGGGGTTACGAGCAGTACTTC. This translates into CASSWTGGYEQYF. This chain links TRBV6-1 with TRBJ2-7, with 10 positions matching TRBD1. Germline trimming cut 5 bases from V and 4 bases from J; bases unmatched to any gene: 2. This CDR3 contains 13 residues. Per the germline V gene, CDR1 is MNHNS and CDR2 is SASEGT.

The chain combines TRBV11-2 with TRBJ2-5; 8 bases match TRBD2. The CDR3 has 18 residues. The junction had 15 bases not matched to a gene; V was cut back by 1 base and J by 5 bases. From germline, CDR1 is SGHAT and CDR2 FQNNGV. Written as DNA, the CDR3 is TGTGCCAGCAGCTTAGTCGCGGTAGCGGGGCCCCCTGAGGAGACCCAGTACTTC. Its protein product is CASSLVAVAGPPEETQYF. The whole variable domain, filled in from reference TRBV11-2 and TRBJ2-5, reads EAGVAQSPRYKIIEKRQSVAFWCNPISGHATLYWYQQILGQGPKLLIQFQNNGVVDDSQLPKDRFSAERLKGVDSTLKIQPAKLEDSAVYLCASSLVAVAGPPEETQYFGPGTRLLVL.

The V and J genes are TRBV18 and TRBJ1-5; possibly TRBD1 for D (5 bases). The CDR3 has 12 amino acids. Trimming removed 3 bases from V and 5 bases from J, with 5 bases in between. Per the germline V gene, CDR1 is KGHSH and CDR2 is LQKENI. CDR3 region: CASSPGDQPQHF. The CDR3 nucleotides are TGTGCCAGCTCACCGGGGGATCAGCCCCAGCATTTT.

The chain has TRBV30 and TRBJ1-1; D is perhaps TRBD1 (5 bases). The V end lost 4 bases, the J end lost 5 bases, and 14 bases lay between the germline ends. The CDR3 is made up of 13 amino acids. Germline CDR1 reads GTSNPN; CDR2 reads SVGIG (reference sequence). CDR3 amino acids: CAWKSRGETEAFF. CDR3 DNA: TGTGCCTGGAAATCAAGGGGAGAGACTGAAGCTTTCTTT.

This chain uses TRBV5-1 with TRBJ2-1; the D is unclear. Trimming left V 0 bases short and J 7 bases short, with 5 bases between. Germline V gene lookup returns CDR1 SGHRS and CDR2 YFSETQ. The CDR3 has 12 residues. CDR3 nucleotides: TGCGCCAGCAGCTTGGAGAGTAATGAGCAGTTCTTC. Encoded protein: CASSLESNEQFF.

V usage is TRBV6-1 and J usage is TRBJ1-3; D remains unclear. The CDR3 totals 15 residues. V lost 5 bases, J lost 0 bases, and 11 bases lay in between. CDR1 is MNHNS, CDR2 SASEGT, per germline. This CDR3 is CASSPRLFSGNTIYF. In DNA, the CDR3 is TGTGCCAGCAGTCCCCGACTCTTCTCTGGAAACACCATATATTTT.

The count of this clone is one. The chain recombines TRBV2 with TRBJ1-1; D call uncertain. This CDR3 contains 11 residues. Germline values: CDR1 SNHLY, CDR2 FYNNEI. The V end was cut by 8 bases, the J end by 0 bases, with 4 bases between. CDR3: CASLLNTEAFF. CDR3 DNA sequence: TGTGCCAGCCTTTTGAACACTGAAGCTTTCTTT.

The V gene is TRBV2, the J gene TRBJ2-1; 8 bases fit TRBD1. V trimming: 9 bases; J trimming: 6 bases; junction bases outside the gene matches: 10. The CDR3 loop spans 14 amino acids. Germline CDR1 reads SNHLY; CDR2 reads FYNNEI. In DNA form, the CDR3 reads TGTGCCAGTGGACAGGGAATTGATTCCAATGAGCAGTTCTTC. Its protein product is CASGQGIDSNEQFF.

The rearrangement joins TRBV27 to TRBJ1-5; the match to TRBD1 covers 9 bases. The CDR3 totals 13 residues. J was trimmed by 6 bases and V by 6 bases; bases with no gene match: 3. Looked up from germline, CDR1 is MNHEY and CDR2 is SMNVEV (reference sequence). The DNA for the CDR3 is TGTGCCAGCAGCACAGGGGGCCGTCAGCCCCAGCATTTT. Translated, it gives CASSTGGRQPQHF.

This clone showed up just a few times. CDR3 bases: TGCAGCCTCCGGGGAGGGGAAGAGACCCAGTACTTC. It is translated as CSLRGGEETQYF. The chain carries TRBV29-1 and TRBJ2-5; 7 bases align to TRBD2. Losses at the gene ends were 8 bases for V and 3 bases for J; bases not matched to a gene: 6. There are 12 residues in the CDR3. CDR1 is SQVTM and CDR2 is ANQGSEA in the germline V gene.

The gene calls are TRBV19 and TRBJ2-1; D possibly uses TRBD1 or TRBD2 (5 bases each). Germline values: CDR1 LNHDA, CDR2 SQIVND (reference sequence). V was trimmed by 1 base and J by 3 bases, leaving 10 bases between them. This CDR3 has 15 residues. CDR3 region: CASSIGGAFYNEQFF. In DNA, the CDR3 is TGTGCCAGTAGTATAGGAGGGGCCTTCTACAATGAGCAGTTCTTC.

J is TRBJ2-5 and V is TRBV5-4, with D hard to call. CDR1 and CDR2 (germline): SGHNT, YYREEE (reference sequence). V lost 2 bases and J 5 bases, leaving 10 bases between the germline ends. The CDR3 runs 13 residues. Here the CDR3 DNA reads TGTGCCAGCAGCTTCCGGCAAGGGGAGACCCAGTACTTC. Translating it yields CASSFRQGETQYF. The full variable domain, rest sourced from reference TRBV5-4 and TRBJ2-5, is ETGVTQSPTHLIKTRGQQVTLRCSSQSGHNTVSWYQQALGQGPQFIFQYYREEENGRGNFPPRFSGLQFPNYSSELNVNALELDDSALYLCASSFRQGETQYFGPGTRLLVL.